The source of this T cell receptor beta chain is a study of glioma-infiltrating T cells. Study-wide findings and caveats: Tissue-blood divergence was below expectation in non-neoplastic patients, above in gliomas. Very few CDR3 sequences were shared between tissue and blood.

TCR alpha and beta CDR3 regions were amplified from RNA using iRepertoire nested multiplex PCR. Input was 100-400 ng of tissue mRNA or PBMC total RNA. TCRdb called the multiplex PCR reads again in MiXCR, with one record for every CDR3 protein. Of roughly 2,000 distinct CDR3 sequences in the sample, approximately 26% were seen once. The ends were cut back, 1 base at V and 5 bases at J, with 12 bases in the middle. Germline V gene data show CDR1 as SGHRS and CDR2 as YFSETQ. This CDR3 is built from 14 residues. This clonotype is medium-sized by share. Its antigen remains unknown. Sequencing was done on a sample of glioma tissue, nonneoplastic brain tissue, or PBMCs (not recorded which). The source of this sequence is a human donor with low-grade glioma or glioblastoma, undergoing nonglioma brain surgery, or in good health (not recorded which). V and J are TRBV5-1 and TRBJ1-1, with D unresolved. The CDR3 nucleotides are TGCGCCAGCAGCTTGATCAACCGGCAGACTGAAGCTTTCTTT. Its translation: CASSLINRQTEAFF. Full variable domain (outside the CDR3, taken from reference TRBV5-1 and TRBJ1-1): KAGVTQTPRYLIKTRGQQVTLSCSPISGHRSVSWYQQTPGQGLQFLFEYFSETQRNKGNFPGRFSGRQFSNSRSEMNVSTLELGDSALYLCASSLINRQTEAFFGQGTRLTVV.